These 29 T cell receptor beta chains were sequenced from one sample in a study of technical replicates of blood from several donors. Data came from immunoSEQ multiplex PCR; TCRdb stores just in-frame clones and leaves some out. The sample yields tens of thousands of clones, roughly 90% seen once. Sequenced: PBMCs. Receptors originate from a human donor in good health. Some clones in this sample may be carry-over from other donors' samples.

The V and J genes are TRBV2 and TRBJ2-5; a weak D match, TRBD2 (6 bases). The CDR3 is made up of 18 amino acids. V shed 1 base and J shed 2 bases, with 20 bases lying between them. From germline, CDR1 is SNHLY and CDR2 FYNNEI. CDR3 DNA: TGTGCCAGCAGTGAAGTGGCGATGGCTAGGAGGGCACAAGAGACCCAGTACTTC. It codes for CASSEVAMARRAQETQYF.

The CDR3 loop is CARSTGLAGGQETQYF. CDR3 DNA sequence: TGTGCCAGAAGCACCGGACTAGCGGGGGGTCAAGAGACCCAGTACTTC. The V gene is TRBV5-3, the J gene TRBJ2-5; 14 bases match TRBD2. Being an ORF, TRBV5-3 has a function that is uncertain. V lost 4 bases and J lost 2; bases outside the gene matches: 4. CDR3 length: 16 amino acids.

This clone showed up just once. This chain joins TRBV18 and TRBJ1-1; no definite D call. V lost 3 bases and J 6 bases, leaving 14 bases between the germline ends. The CDR3 consists of 14 residues. Germline V gene data show CDR1 as KGHSH and CDR2 as LQKENI. The CDR3 here is CASSPQEAVSEAFF. The CDR3 bases are TGTGCCAGCTCACCTCAGGAGGCAGTTTCTGAAGCTTTCTTT.

The chain carries TRBV11-3 and TRBJ2-7; TRBD1 matches at 7 bases. Germline trimming cut 5 bases from V and 7 bases from J; bases unmatched to any gene: 8. Per the germline V gene, CDR1 is SGHNT and CDR2 is YENEEA. This CDR3 contains 13 residues. CDR3 sequence: CASSHEGAQEQYF. The CDR3 DNA is TGTGCCAGCAGCCACGAGGGGGCGCAGGAGCAGTACTTC. Full variable domain (missing parts from reference TRBV11-3 and TRBJ2-7): EAGVVQSPRYKIIEKKQPVAFWCNPISGHNTLYWYLQNLGQGPELLIRYENEEAVDDSQLPKDRFSAERLKGVDSTLKIQPAELGDSAVYLCASSHEGAQEQYFGPGTRLTVT.

The CDR3 here is CASSKGQNRGTEAFF. The CDR3 DNA is TGTGCCAGTAGTAAGGGACAAAACAGGGGCACTGAAGCTTTCTTT. The chain combines TRBV19 with TRBJ1-1; TRBD1 matches 7 bases. V gave up 4 bases and J gave up 4 bases; unmatched junction bases: 9. The CDR3 spans 15 residues. Germline lookup yields CDR1 LNHDA and CDR2 SQIVND (reference sequence).

This chain links TRBV7-3 with TRBJ2-6; 8 nucleotides match TRBD1. Germline loops: CDR1 SGHTA, CDR2 FQGTGA. The V gene end was trimmed by 5 bases and the J gene end by 3 bases; junction bases not matched to a gene: 9. The CDR3 sequence is 17 residues long. CDR3 sequence reads: CASSPGVQGGGANVLTF. CDR3 DNA: TGTGCCAGCAGCCCCGGCGTACAGGGGGGTGGGGCCAACGTCCTGACTTTC.

The chain is built from TRBV6-5 and TRBJ1-1; TRBD1 might be the D (6 bases). The CDR3 loop spans 16 amino acids. Trimming removed 0 bases from V and 4 bases from J, with 15 bases in between. Germline CDR1 is MNHEY and CDR2 is SVGAGI. The CDR3: CASSYSRGGGGTEAFF. The CDR3 DNA is TGTGCCAGCAGTTACTCGAGGGGGGGCGGCGGCACTGAAGCTTTCTTT.

This chain uses TRBV2 with TRBJ2-2; no clear D gene. From germline, CDR1 is SNHLY and CDR2 FYNNEI. The CDR3 has 16 residues. Between the trimmed V and J ends, which lost 6 bases and 2 bases, there was a span of 16 bases. This CDR3 is CASSIVTNGNTGELFF. The DNA for the CDR3 is TGTGCCAGCAGCATAGTAACCAACGGTAACACCGGGGAGCTGTTTTTT.

This chain connects TRBV5-6 to TRBJ2-3; TRBD2 might be the D (6 bases). Germline V CDR1 and CDR2: SGHDT, YYEEEE. The V gene lost 5 bases and the J gene lost 3 bases, with 13 bases spanning the gap. The CDR3 is 14 residues long. The DNA of the CDR3 is TGTGCCAGCAGTAAGTGGGCGGGGACAGATACGCAGTATTTT. Its protein is CASSKWAGTDTQYF.

In the case of this clone: At one end, the junction sequence differs from germline, possibly due to a read error. V gene TRBV6-1 combines with J gene TRBJ1-6; tentative D call: TRBD1 (5 bases). CDR1 is MNHNS and CDR2 is SASEGT in the germline V gene. This CDR3 comprises 15 residues. The CDR3 is CVSSAGQVYNSPLHF. The DNA for the CDR3 is TGTGTCAGCAGCGCCGGACAAGTCTATAATTCACCCCTCCACTTT.

The rearrangement uses TRBV7-9 and TRBJ1-2, with D possibly matching TRBD1 (5 bases). The V end lost 0 bases, the J end lost 4 bases, and 9 bases lay between the germline ends. There are 14 residues in the CDR3. CDR1 SEHNR and CDR2 FQNEAQ come from the germline V gene (reference sequence). The CDR3 DNA is TGTGCCAGCAGCTTAGCAGGGGCCAGCTATGGCTACACCTTC. Its protein product is CASSLAGASYGYTF.

This rearrangement joins TRBV6-5 to TRBJ2-7, with 10 bases matching TRBD2. Germline CDR1 and CDR2: MNHEY and SVGAGI. The V and J ends lost 6 bases and 1 base, in that order; junction bases with no gene match: 3. The CDR3 contains 14 residues. The CDR3, as DNA: TGTGCCAGCAGGAGAGCGGGAGGGTCCTACGAGCAGTACTTC. Encoded protein: CASRRAGGSYEQYF.

The J gene is TRBJ2-5, the V gene TRBV11-3; 9 nucleotides agree with TRBD2. Trimming took 6 bases from V and 0 from J; bases not matched to a gene: 5. Per the germline V gene, CDR1 is SGHNT and CDR2 is YENEEA. CDR3 length equals 15 residues. CDR3 bases: TGTGCCAGCAGGCCATCTAGCGGGAACCAAGAGACCCAGTACTTC. Translating it yields CASRPSSGNQETQYF.

The rearrangement joins TRBV6-6 to TRBJ2-2; 10 bases are a match to TRBD1. The CDR3 spans 14 residues. The V gene end was trimmed by 6 bases and the J gene end by 5 bases; junction bases not matched to a gene: 3. Germline V gene sequence: CDR1 MNHNY, CDR2 SVGAGI (reference sequence). Here the CDR3 reads CASRLGQGTGELFF. DNA for the CDR3: TGTGCCAGCAGACTGGGACAGGGGACCGGGGAGCTGTTTTTT.

V usage is TRBV6-1 and J usage is TRBJ1-4; 7 bases map to TRBD1. The CDR3 totals 14 residues. CDR1 is MNHNS, CDR2 SASEGT, per germline. The ends lost 4 bases at V and 1 base at J; junction bases unmatched: 0. The CDR3 sequence is CASSAGGTNEKLFF. The CDR3 nucleotides read TGTGCCAGCAGTGCAGGGGGAACTAATGAAAAACTGTTTTTT.

The chain couples TRBV5-1 to TRBJ1-1, with D possibly being TRBD1 (6 bases). The CDR3 contains 15 residues. Germline-derived CDR1 and CDR2 are SGHRS and YFSETQ. V was cut by 4 bases and J by 3 bases, with 16 bases left in between. The chain's CDR3 is CASSPKRDKYTEAFF. The CDR3 bases are TGCGCCAGCAGCCCCAAGCGGGACAAATACACTGAAGCTTTCTTT.

This chain links TRBV27 with TRBJ2-7; 12 bases line up with TRBD1. The germline CDR1 and CDR2 sequences are MNHEY and SMNVEV (reference sequence). The CDR3 contains 20 residues. The V gene end was trimmed by 2 bases and the J gene end by 7 bases; junction bases not matched to a gene: 21. CDR3 residues: CASSLNYWDRGPLGTWEQYF. In DNA, the CDR3 is TGTGCCAGCAGTTTAAATTATTGGGACAGGGGGCCCCTAGGGACTTGGGAGCAGTACTTC.

V and J are TRBV5-1 and TRBJ2-3, with 16 bases that match TRBD2. Per germline, CDR1 SGHRS and CDR2 YFSETQ. The CDR3 is made up of 18 amino acids. Trimming removed 8 bases from V and 2 bases from J; junction bases left unmatched: 11. The CDR3 bases are TGCGCCAGTTATTCCGGGACTAGCGGGAGGGCCTCCACAGATACGCAGTATTTT. This sequence encodes CASYSGTSGRASTDTQYF.

The count of this clone is one. The chain uses TRBV7-3 and TRBJ2-5, with 7 bases that match TRBD1. The V gene's germline CDR1 is SGHTA and CDR2 FQGTGA. V gave up 5 bases and J gave up 2 bases; unmatched junction bases: 11. CDR3 size: 16 residues. The CDR3 DNA sequence: TGTGCCAGCAGCCAAAGGGGTGGGGGACAGCAAGAGACCCAGTACTTC. Translating it yields CASSQRGGGQQETQYF.

The genes are TRBV19 and TRBJ1-1; 7 nucleotides line up with TRBD1. J was trimmed by 4 bases and V by 0 bases; bases with no gene match: 17. CDR1 and CDR2 (germline): LNHDA, SQIVND (reference sequence). This CDR3 region has 19 residues. CDR3 loop: CASSIDPRTGAPGGTEAFF. The DNA for the CDR3 is TGTGCCAGTAGTATAGATCCCAGGACAGGCGCCCCCGGAGGCACTGAAGCTTTCTTT.

The CDR3 DNA sequence: TGTGCCAGCAGTGACGGTCGGGGGGGACAAGAGACCCAGTACTTC. Encoded protein: CASSDGRGGQETQYF. This rearrangement joins TRBV2 to TRBJ2-5; the match to TRBD2 covers 8 bases. Per the germline V gene, CDR1 is SNHLY and CDR2 is FYNNEI. This CDR3 is built from 15 residues. Germline trimming cut 3 bases from V and 2 bases from J; bases unmatched to any gene: 5. Using reference TRBV2 and TRBJ2-5 for the parts outside the CDR3, the full variable domain is EPEVTQTPSHQVTQMGQEVILRCVPISNHLYFYWYRQILGQKVEFLVSFYNNEISEKSEIFDDQFSVERPDGSNFTLKIRSTKLEDSAMYFCASSDGRGGQETQYFGPGTRLLVL.

The chain uses TRBV19 and TRBJ1-3; a weak D match, TRBD1 (6 bases). Trimming left V 8 bases short and J 0 bases short, with 14 bases between. Germline loops: CDR1 LNHDA, CDR2 SQIVND (reference sequence). The CDR3 contains 15 residues. The CDR3 DNA sequence: TGTGCCAGTGCTACAGGGAGTAGCTCTGGAAACACCATATATTTT. Translating it yields CASATGSSSGNTIYF.

This clone was counted between two and nine times. V and J are TRBV2 and TRBJ1-2, with D tentatively TRBD1 (6 bases). The CDR3 contains 15 residues. The V gene's germline CDR1 is SNHLY and CDR2 FYNNEI. Trimming shortened V by 5 bases and J by 0 bases, and 13 bases separated the two germline ends. CDR3 residues: CASSLQGPPNYGYTF. The CDR3 DNA sequence: TGTGCCAGCAGTTTACAGGGCCCTCCTAACTATGGCTACACCTTC.

This clone was seen just once. The rearrangement uses TRBV19 and TRBJ2-1, with 7 bases matching TRBD2. The V segment lost 4 bases and the J segment 5 bases; nucleotides outside the gene matches: 5. This CDR3 is built from 14 residues. Germline loops: CDR1 LNHDA, CDR2 SQIVND (reference sequence). As DNA, the CDR3 is TGTGCCAGTAGTAGGGCTAGCGGACACAATGAGCAGTTCTTC. This gives the protein CASSRASGHNEQFF.

The V and J genes are TRBV7-9 and TRBJ1-1, with 9 nucleotides matching TRBD1. Germline lookup yields CDR1 SEHNR and CDR2 FQNEAQ (reference sequence). V was clipped by 5 bases and J by 2 bases; unmatched bases: 12. The CDR3 runs to 17 residues. The chain's CDR3 is CASSRAGTGNLNTEAFF. The DNA for the CDR3 is TGTGCCAGCAGCAGAGCCGGGACAGGGAACCTTAACACTGAAGCTTTCTTT.

The rearrangement links TRBV2 to TRBJ2-1; 9 bases map to TRBD2. Germline CDR1 SNHLY, CDR2 FYNNEI. This CDR3 is 16 amino acids long. V was clipped by 4 bases and J by 7 bases; unmatched bases: 11. CDR3 amino acids: CASSGVGSGSFNEQFF. As DNA, the CDR3 is TGTGCCAGCAGTGGAGTGGGTAGCGGGAGTTTTAATGAGCAGTTCTTC.

The gene calls are TRBV4-1 and TRBJ2-7, with TRBD1 identical over 8 bases. The CDR3 is 15 amino acids. Germline V lookup: CDR1 MGHRA, CDR2 YSYEKL. With V trimmed by 1 base and J by 7 bases, 9 bases remained unmatched. For the CDR3, the DNA is TGCGCCAGCAGCCAAGCCGGGACAGGTAAAGGTGAGCAGTACTTC. Amino acid sequence: CASSQAGTGKGEQYF.

This chain joins TRBV7-9 and TRBJ2-3, with 10 bases that match TRBD2. Trimming at V came to 1 base and at J to 4 bases, leaving 5 bases not matched to a gene. The CDR3 length is 16 residues. From germline, CDR1 is SEHNR and CDR2 FQNEAQ (reference sequence). In DNA, the CDR3 is TGTGCCAGCAGCTTAGGCCCAGCGGGGGGGGCAGATACGCAGTATTTT. Translating it yields CASSLGPAGGADTQYF.

This chain joins TRBV18 and TRBJ2-1; TRBD2 matches at 11 bases. Germline lookup yields CDR1 KGHSH and CDR2 LQKENI. V shed 3 bases, J shed 6 bases, and the junction held 7 bases outside the gene matches. This CDR3 region has 16 residues. The CDR3 spells CASSPLGLAGFNEQFF. CDR3 DNA: TGTGCCAGCTCACCGCTCGGACTAGCGGGTTTCAATGAGCAGTTCTTC.